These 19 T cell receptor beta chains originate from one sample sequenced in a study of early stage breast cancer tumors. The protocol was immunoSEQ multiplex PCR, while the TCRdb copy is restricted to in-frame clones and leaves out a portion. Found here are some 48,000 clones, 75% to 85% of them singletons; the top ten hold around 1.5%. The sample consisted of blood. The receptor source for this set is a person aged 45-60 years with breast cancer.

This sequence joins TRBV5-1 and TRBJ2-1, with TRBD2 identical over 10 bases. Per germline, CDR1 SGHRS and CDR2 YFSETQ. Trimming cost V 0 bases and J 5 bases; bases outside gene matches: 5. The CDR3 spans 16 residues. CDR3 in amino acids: CASSLATSGIHNEQFF. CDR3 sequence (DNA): TGCGCCAGCAGCTTGGCAACTAGCGGGATTCACAATGAGCAGTTCTTC. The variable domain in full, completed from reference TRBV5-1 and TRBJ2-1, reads KAGVTQTPRYLIKTRGQQVTLSCSPISGHRSVSWYQQTPGQGLQFLFEYFSETQRNKGNFPGRFSGRQFSNSRSEMNVSTLELGDSALYLCASSLATSGIHNEQFFGPGTRLTVL.

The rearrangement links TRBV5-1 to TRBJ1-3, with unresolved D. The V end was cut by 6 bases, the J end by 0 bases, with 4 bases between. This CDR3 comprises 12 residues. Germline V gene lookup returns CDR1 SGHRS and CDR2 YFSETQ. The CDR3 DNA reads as TGCGCCAGCACCGACTCTGGAAACACCATATATTTT. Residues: CASTDSGNTIYF.

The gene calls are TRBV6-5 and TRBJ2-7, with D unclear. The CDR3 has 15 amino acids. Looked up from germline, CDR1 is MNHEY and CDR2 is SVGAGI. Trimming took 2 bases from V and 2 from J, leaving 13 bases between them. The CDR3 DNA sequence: TGTGCCAGCAGTTACATGGCAGGAAAAGCCTACGAGCAGTACTTC. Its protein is CASSYMAGKAYEQYF.

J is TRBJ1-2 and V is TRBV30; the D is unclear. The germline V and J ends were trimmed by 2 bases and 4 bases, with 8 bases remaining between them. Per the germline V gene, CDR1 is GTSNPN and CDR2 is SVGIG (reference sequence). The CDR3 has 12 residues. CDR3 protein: CAWSREGYGYTF. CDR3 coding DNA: TGTGCCTGGAGTAGGGAAGGCTATGGCTACACCTTC.

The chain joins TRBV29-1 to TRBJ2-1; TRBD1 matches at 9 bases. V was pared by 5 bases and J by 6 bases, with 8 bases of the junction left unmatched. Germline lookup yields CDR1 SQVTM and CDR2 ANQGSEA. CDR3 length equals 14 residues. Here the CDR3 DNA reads TGCAGCGTTCGGACAGGGGCCTTTATCAATGAGCAGTTCTTC. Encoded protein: CSVRTGAFINEQFF.

CDR3 region: CASSVGNQGAGETQYF. The CDR3 DNA follows: TGTGCCAGCAGTGTAGGTAATCAGGGTGCGGGAGAGACCCAGTACTTC. The genes are TRBV6-1 and TRBJ2-5; D may correspond to TRBD1 or TRBD2 (5 bases each). V was cut by 4 bases and J by 4 bases, with 19 bases left in between. The germline V gene encodes CDR1 MNHNS and CDR2 SASEGT. The CDR3 spans 16 residues.

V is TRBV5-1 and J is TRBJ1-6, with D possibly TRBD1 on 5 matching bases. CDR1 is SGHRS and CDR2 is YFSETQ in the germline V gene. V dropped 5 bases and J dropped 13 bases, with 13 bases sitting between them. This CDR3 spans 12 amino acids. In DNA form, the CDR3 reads TGCGCCAGCAGTCTCGTCGAGGGGCCCCTCCACTTT. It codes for CASSLVEGPLHF.

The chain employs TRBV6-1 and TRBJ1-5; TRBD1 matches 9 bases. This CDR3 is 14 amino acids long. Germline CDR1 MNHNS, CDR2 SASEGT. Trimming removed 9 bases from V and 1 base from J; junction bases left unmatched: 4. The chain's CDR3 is CASGTGRSNQPQHF. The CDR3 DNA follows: TGTGCCAGTGGGACAGGGAGAAGCAATCAGCCCCAGCATTTT.

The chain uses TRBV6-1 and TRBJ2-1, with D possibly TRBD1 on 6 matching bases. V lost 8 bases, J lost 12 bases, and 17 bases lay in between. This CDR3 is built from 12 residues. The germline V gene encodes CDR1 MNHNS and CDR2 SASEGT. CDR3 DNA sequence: TGTGCCAGCCTCCGGGACAACGCCTTGCAGTTCTTC. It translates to CASLRDNALQFF.

The CDR3 nucleotides are TGTGCCAGCAGTGAAGCGGGGGTCAATGAGCAGTTCTTC. Protein: CASSEAGVNEQFF. V and J are TRBV6-1 and TRBJ2-1; D could derive from TRBD1 or TRBD2 (5 bases each). Germline V gives CDR1 MNHNS, CDR2 SASEGT. Trimming took 0 bases from V and 6 from J, leaving 6 bases between them. This CDR3 spans 13 amino acids.

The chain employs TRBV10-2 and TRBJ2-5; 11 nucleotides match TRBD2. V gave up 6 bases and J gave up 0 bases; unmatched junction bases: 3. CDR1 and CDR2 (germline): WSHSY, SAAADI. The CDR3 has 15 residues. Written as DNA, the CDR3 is TGCGCCAGCAGGCCTAGCGGGGGGTACCAAGAGACCCAGTACTTC. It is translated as CASRPSGGYQETQYF.

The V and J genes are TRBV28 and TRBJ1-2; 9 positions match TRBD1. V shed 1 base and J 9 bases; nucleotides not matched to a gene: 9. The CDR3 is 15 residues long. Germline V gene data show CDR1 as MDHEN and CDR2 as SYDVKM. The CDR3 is CASSLSWGTGFRYTF. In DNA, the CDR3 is TGTGCCAGCAGTTTATCTTGGGGGACAGGGTTCCGCTACACCTTC.

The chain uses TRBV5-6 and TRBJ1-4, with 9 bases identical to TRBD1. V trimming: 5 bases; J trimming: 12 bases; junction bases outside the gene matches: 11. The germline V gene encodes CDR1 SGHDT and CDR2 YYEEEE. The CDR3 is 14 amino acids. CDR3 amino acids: CASSLLRDRVELFF. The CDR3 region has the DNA TGTGCCAGCAGTTTACTCCGGGACAGGGTAGAACTGTTTTTT.

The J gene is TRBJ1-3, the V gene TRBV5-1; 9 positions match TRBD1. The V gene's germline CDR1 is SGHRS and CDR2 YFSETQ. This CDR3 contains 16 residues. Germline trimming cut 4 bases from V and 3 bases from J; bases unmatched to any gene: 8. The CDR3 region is CASSAGQGIGGNTIYF. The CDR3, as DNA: TGCGCCAGCAGCGCGGGACAGGGTATAGGTGGAAACACCATATATTTT.

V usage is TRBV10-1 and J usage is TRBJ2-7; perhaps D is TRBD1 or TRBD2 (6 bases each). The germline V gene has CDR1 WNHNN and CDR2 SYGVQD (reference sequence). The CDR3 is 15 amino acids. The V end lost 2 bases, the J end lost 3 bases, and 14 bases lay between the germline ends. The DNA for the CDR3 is TGCGCCAGCAGTGAGCGGGGGCGATCTAACTACGAGCAGTACTTC. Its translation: CASSERGRSNYEQYF.

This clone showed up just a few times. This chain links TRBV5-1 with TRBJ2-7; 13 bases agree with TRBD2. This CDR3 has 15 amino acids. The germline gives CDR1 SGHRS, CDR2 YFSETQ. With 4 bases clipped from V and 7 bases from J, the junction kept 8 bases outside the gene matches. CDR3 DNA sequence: TGCGCCAGCAGCCCGGGGGGACTAGCGGGGAGTGAGCAGTACTTC. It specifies CASSPGGLAGSEQYF.

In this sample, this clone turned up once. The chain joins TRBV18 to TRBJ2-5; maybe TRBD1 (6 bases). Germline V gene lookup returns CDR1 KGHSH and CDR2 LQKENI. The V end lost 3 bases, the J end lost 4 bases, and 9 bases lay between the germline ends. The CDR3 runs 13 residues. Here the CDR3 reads CASSPDRRETQYF. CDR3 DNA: TGTGCCAGCTCACCCGACAGGAGAGAGACCCAGTACTTC.

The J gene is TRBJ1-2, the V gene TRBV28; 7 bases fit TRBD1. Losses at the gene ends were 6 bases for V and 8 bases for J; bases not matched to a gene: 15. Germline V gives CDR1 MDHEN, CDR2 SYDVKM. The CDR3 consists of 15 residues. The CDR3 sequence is CASRLQGGASWGYTF. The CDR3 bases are TGTGCCAGCAGGCTTCAGGGGGGCGCGAGTTGGGGCTACACCTTC.

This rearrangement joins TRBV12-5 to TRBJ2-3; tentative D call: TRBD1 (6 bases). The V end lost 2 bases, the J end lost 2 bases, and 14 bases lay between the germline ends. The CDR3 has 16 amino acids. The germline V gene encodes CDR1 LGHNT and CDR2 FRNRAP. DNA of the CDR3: TGTGCTAGTGGTTTGACCACACAGGGTTTCACAGATACGCAGTATTTT. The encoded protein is CASGLTTQGFTDTQYF.